The 20 T cell receptor beta chains presented below share a single source sample, sequenced in a study of shared clonotypes between healthy human individuals. Naive CD8 populations comprised CD45RO-negative cells positively selected for CCR7, excluding terminally differentiated effector memory CD45RA+ cells. Libraries were prepared by immunoSEQ multiplex PCR; TCRdb keeps only in-frame clonotypes and omits some of them. This table holds 650,000 to 800,000 clones, around 92% found once. Input material: naive CD8+ T cells sorted from blood. All receptors derive from a young man in good health.

V is TRBV5-6 and J is TRBJ2-7; 7 bases are a match to TRBD2. V shed 2 bases, J shed 0 bases, and the junction held 2 bases outside the gene matches. Germline-derived CDR1 and CDR2 are SGHDT and YYEEEE. The CDR3 is made up of 14 amino acids. The CDR3 nucleotides are TGTGCCAGCAGCTTTGGACTAGGCTCCTACGAGCAGTACTTC. Protein product: CASSFGLGSYEQYF.

The rearrangement uses TRBV19 and TRBJ2-7; D assignment may be TRBD1 or TRBD2 (5 bases each). The CDR3 length is 15 residues. Germline loops: CDR1 LNHDA, CDR2 SQIVND (reference sequence). Trimming removed 5 bases at V and 3 bases at J, with 17 bases between. The CDR3 spells CASSPRRGEYYEQYF. DNA of the CDR3: TGTGCCAGTAGTCCGCGTAGAGGGGAGTACTACGAGCAGTACTTC.

This clone was counted between two and nine times. Here the CDR3 reads CASSQAGSGFGYTF. DNA of the CDR3: TGCGCCAGCAGCCAAGCGGGATCGGGGTTTGGCTACACCTTC. The chain has TRBV4-1 and TRBJ1-2; D is uncertain. Trimming cost V 1 base and J 7 bases, with 13 bases left between them. Germline V gene lookup returns CDR1 MGHRA and CDR2 YSYEKL. This CDR3 contains 14 residues.

The rearrangement joins TRBV4-1 to TRBJ2-3; 13 bases fit TRBD2. CDR1 and CDR2 from the germline V gene are MGHRA and YSYEKL. The CDR3 length is 16 residues. After removal of 5 bases from V and 2 bases from J, the junction contained 4 bases not matched to a gene. In nucleotides, the CDR3 is TGCGCCAGCAGCGGGGGGACTAGCGGGGACACAGATACGCAGTATTTT. Its protein product is CASSGGTSGDTDTQYF.

This sequence joins TRBV7-2 and TRBJ2-3; no firm D call. Germline CDR1 is SGHTA and CDR2 is FQGNSA. The CDR3 sequence is 14 residues long. Trimming took 4 bases from V and 4 from J, leaving 12 bases between them. The CDR3: CASSWGWASDTQYF. For the CDR3, the DNA is TGTGCCAGCAGCTGGGGATGGGCTTCAGATACGCAGTATTTT.

J is TRBJ2-2 and V is TRBV9; possibly TRBD1 or TRBD2 for D (5 bases each). Trimming cost V 3 bases and J 4 bases, with 13 bases left between them. Germline values: CDR1 SGDLS, CDR2 YYNGEE. The CDR3 contains 15 residues. CDR3 sequence (DNA): TGTGCCAGCAGCGCACCGGGGCAGAGCACCGGGGAGCTGTTTTTT. Translating it yields CASSAPGQSTGELFF. Together with reference TRBV9 and TRBJ2-2, the CDR3 gives the full variable domain: DSGVTQTPKHLITATGQRVTLRCSPRSGDLSVYWYQQSLDQGLQFLIQYYNGEERAKGNILERFSAQQFPDLHSELNLSSLELGDSALYFCASSAPGQSTGELFFGEGSRLTVL.

V and J are TRBV7-8 and TRBJ1-5, with TRBD1 matching 9 bases. This CDR3 contains 17 residues. Germline assignment: CDR1 SGHVS and CDR2 FQNEAQ. V shed 1 base, J shed 7 bases, and the junction held 11 bases outside the gene matches. The CDR3 loop reads CASSLDRGPPRKQPQHF. The CDR3 DNA follows: TGTGCCAGCAGCTTAGACAGGGGGCCTCCTAGAAAGCAGCCCCAGCATTTT.

The CDR3 DNA reads as TGTGCCAGTAGTAGAGACAGCAACAATGAGCAGTTCTTC. Translated, it gives CASSRDSNNEQFF. This chain joins TRBV19 and TRBJ2-1, with a possible D match to TRBD1 (5 bases). Per germline, CDR1 LNHDA and CDR2 SQIVND (reference sequence). V lost 4 bases and J lost 5, with 9 bases in between. This CDR3 is 13 amino acids long.

The chain couples TRBV9 to TRBJ2-1; D is uncertain. Germline V gene sequence: CDR1 SGDLS, CDR2 YYNGEE. V shed 4 bases and J shed 9 bases, with 11 bases lying between them. The CDR3 has 12 residues. This CDR3 reads CASSQESGEQFF. In DNA, the CDR3 is TGTGCCAGCAGCCAAGAGTCGGGTGAGCAGTTCTTC. The whole variable domain, filled in from reference TRBV9 and TRBJ2-1, reads DSGVTQTPKHLITATGQRVTLRCSPRSGDLSVYWYQQSLDQGLQFLIQYYNGEERAKGNILERFSAQQFPDLHSELNLSSLELGDSALYFCASSQESGEQFFGPGTRLTVL.

The chain has TRBV2 and TRBJ2-3, with TRBD2 identical over 11 bases. Trimming cost V 11 bases and J 2 bases; bases outside gene matches: 9. The CDR3 length is 15 residues. Germline assignment: CDR1 SNHLY and CDR2 FYNNEI. CDR3 sequence: CASQTSGTFTDTQYF. The CDR3 DNA sequence: TGTGCCTCCCAGACTAGCGGGACCTTCACAGATACGCAGTATTTT.

This clone was seen a single time. This chain connects TRBV6-5 to TRBJ2-3; D possibly uses TRBD1 or TRBD2 (5 bases each). The CDR3 covers 12 residues. Looked up from germline, CDR1 is MNHEY and CDR2 is SVGAGI. Between the trimmed V and J ends, which lost 5 bases and 5 bases, there was a span of 8 bases. CDR3 coding DNA: TGTGCCAGCAGTAAGAGGGGAGATACGCAGTATTTT. It is translated as CASSKRGDTQYF.

The CDR3, as DNA: TGTGCCAGCAGCTCACCAGCGGGAGGGTACAATGAGCAGTTCTTC. It specifies CASSSPAGGYNEQFF. The V gene is TRBV7-9, the J gene TRBJ2-1; 10 bases are a match to TRBD2. With V trimmed by 4 bases and J by 4 bases, 4 bases remained unmatched. Germline V lookup: CDR1 SEHNR, CDR2 FQNEAQ (reference sequence). The CDR3 totals 15 residues.

This clone was detected only once. This chain uses TRBV7-2 with TRBJ1-2; D remains unclear. This CDR3 has 12 residues. Germline CDR1 SGHTA, CDR2 FQGNSA. V was clipped by 3 bases and J by 2 bases, with 4 bases between them. The CDR3 here is CASSLGNYGYTF. The DNA for the CDR3 is TGTGCCAGCAGCTTGGGCAACTATGGCTACACCTTC. Drawing the rest from reference TRBV7-2 and TRBJ1-2, the complete variable domain is GAGVSQSPSNKVTEKGKDVELRCDPISGHTALYWYRQSLGQGLEFLIYFQGNSAPDKSGLPSDRFSAERTGGSVSTLTIQRTQQEDSAVYLCASSLGNYGYTFGSGTRLTVV.

The chain joins TRBV7-9 to TRBJ2-1; 8 bases are shared with TRBD1. V lost 5 bases to trimming and J lost 8 bases; unmatched junction nucleotides: 8. This CDR3 is 14 amino acids long. CDR1 and CDR2 from the germline V gene are SEHNR and FQNEAQ (reference sequence). The CDR3 bases are TGTGCCAGCAGCCCCGGACAGGGTTGGGATGAGCAGTTCTTC. Translated: CASSPGQGWDEQFF.

The V gene is TRBV19, the J gene TRBJ2-1, with TRBD2 matching 10 bases. J lost 6 bases, V lost 6 bases, and 17 bases had no gene match. CDR1 and CDR2 from the germline V gene are LNHDA and SQIVND (reference sequence). The CDR3 totals 18 residues. The CDR3 DNA follows: TGTGCCAGTAGGCACACGGGGCTAGCGGGAGTACGAGCCAATGAGCAGTTCTTC. This sequence encodes CASRHTGLAGVRANEQFF.

The rearrangement links TRBV4-1 to TRBJ2-1; D might be TRBD2 (5 bases). The CDR3 has 15 residues. Trimming left V 4 bases short and J 0 bases short, with 10 bases between. From germline, CDR1 is MGHRA and CDR2 YSYEKL. The CDR3 DNA reads as TGCGCCAGCAGCCCGATAGCGAGCTCCTACAATGAGCAGTTCTTC. It translates to CASSPIASSYNEQFF.

The count of this clone is one. The CDR3 nucleotides read TGTGCCATCGGGCAACCCTCCTACGAGCAGTACTTC. Translating it yields CAIGQPSYEQYF. The rearrangement links TRBV10-3 to TRBJ2-7; unclear D gene. Germline V CDR1 and CDR2: ENHRY, SYGVKD. The CDR3 has 12 amino acids. Between the trimmed V and J ends, which lost 8 bases and 0 bases, there was a span of 8 bases.

The rearrangement uses TRBV30 and TRBJ1-1; D not resolved. This CDR3 has 10 residues. CDR1 and CDR2 from the germline V gene are GTSNPN and SVGIG (reference sequence). The V end lost 0 bases, the J end lost 7 bases, and 3 bases lay between the germline ends. CDR3 loop: CAWSVIEAFF. In nucleotides, the CDR3 is TGTGCCTGGAGTGTAATTGAAGCTTTCTTT. Drawing the rest from reference TRBV30 and TRBJ1-1, the complete variable domain is SQTIHQWPATLVQPVGSPLSLECTVEGTSNPNLYWYRQAAGRGLQLLFYSVGIGQISSEVPQNLSASRPQDRQFILSSKKLLLSDSGFYLCAWSVIEAFFGQGTRLTVV.

The V gene is TRBV4-1, the J gene TRBJ1-4; TRBD1 is a possible D gene (6 bases). The CDR3 has 16 residues. The V end was cut by 3 bases, the J end by 8 bases, with 19 bases between. The germline gives CDR1 MGHRA, CDR2 YSYEKL. The CDR3 loop is CASSQAPGTMGEKLFF. CDR3 in DNA: TGCGCCAGCAGCCAGGCGCCTGGGACAATGGGGGAAAAACTGTTTTTT.

The chain recombines TRBV2 with TRBJ2-2, with D unresolved. The CDR3 is 14 residues long. V was pared by 3 bases and J by 1 base, with 6 bases between. Germline-derived CDR1 and CDR2 are SNHLY and FYNNEI. As DNA, the CDR3 is TGTGCCAGCAGTGACTTCGAGAACACCGGGGAGCTGTTTTTT. Its translation is CASSDFENTGELFF.